The 12 T cell receptor beta chains in this list originate from one sample, sequenced in a study of T cell repertoires in cytomegalovirus infection. Their antigens are not known. MiXCR, applied by TCRdb to the reads, yields one record per CDR3 protein. The profile covers hundreds of thousands of distinct CDR3 sequences, with roughly 42% appearing a single time and 43% taken by the ten largest. The sequences come from cultured PBMCs, collected from culture after CMV antigen stimulation. The source of these receptors is a human donor in good health (CMV status not recorded). Some clones in this sample may be carry-over from other donors' samples.

The gene calls are TRBV4-1 and TRBJ1-6; 7 nucleotides match TRBD1. J lost 10 bases, V lost 5 bases, and 5 bases had no gene match. From germline, CDR1 is MGHRA and CDR2 YSYEKL. The CDR3 length is 13 residues. The DNA of the CDR3 is TGCGCCAGCAGCAGGGGGCTTGAATCACCCCTCCACTTT. Protein: CASSRGLESPLHF.

The genes are TRBV20-1 and TRBJ2-7; D might be TRBD2 (5 bases). The CDR3 spans 12 residues. Germline values: CDR1 DFQATT, CDR2 SNEGSKA (reference sequence). CDR3 residues: CTHGSTSYEQYF. Written as DNA, the CDR3 is TGCACCCATGGGAGTACCTCCTACGAGCAGTACTTC.

The chain has TRBV5-4 and TRBJ2-4; a possible D gene is TRBD2 (6 bases). The V end lost 4 bases, the J end lost 8 bases, and 10 bases lay between the germline ends. This CDR3 region has 12 residues. Germline loops: CDR1 SGHNT, CDR2 YYREEE (reference sequence). Written as DNA, the CDR3 is TGTGCCAGCAGCCGGGCTAGCGACATTCAGTACTTC. Translation: CASSRASDIQYF.

The chain combines TRBV7-2 with TRBJ1-5; D is perhaps TRBD1 (6 bases). V gave up 5 bases and J gave up 3 bases, with 14 bases separating them. CDR3 size: 15 residues. Per germline, CDR1 SGHTA and CDR2 FQGNSA. CDR3 residues: CASSPLPGANQPQHF. In DNA form, the CDR3 reads TGTGCCAGCAGCCCGCTCCCAGGGGCCAATCAGCCCCAGCATTTT.

The chain carries TRBV28 and TRBJ1-3, with D perhaps matching TRBD1 (5 bases). Between the trimmed V and J ends, which lost 6 bases and 2 bases, there was a span of 5 bases. The CDR3 is made up of 12 amino acids. Germline V lookup: CDR1 MDHEN, CDR2 SYDVKM. CDR3 nucleotide sequence: TGTGCCAGCAGGGACACTGGAAACACCATATATTTT. The encoded protein is CASRDTGNTIYF.

The chain links TRBV4-1 to TRBJ1-3, with 9 nucleotides matching TRBD1. Trimming took 2 bases from V and 7 from J; bases not matched to a gene: 3. Germline-derived CDR1 and CDR2 are MGHRA and YSYEKL. The CDR3 covers 14 residues. CDR3: CASSQMGQGNTIYF. The CDR3 DNA follows: TGCGCCAGCAGCCAAATGGGACAGGGTAACACCATATATTTT.

A single count supports this clonotype. The J gene is TRBJ2-3, the V gene TRBV4-2; D is perhaps TRBD1 or TRBD2 (5 bases each). CDR3 length: 15 amino acids. In germline, CDR1 is LGHNA, CDR2 YNFKEQ. V was shortened by 5 bases and J by 4 bases, with 16 bases between the two germline ends. CDR3 bases: TGTGCCAGCAGCTACCGGCCCAGAGGGGCAGATACGCAGTATTTT. Protein product: CASSYRPRGADTQYF.

This clonotype was counted between two and nine times. The V call is TRBV7-2, the J call TRBJ2-3, with TRBD2 as a possible D gene (7 bases). The germline gives CDR1 SGHTA, CDR2 FQGNSA. The CDR3 totals 15 residues. Trimming left V 0 bases short and J 4 bases short, with 11 bases between. CDR3 sequence (DNA): TGTGCCAGCAGCTTAGCGGGGGGGCAGGCAGATACGCAGTATTTT. It is translated as CASSLAGGQADTQYF.

This clonotype was seen once. The chain combines TRBV20-1 with TRBJ2-7, with D perhaps matching TRBD2 (5 bases). The CDR3 is 12 amino acids. CDR1 DFQATT and CDR2 SNEGSKA come from the germline V gene (reference sequence). The ends were cut back, 5 bases at V and 5 bases at J, with 13 bases in the middle. The DNA of the CDR3 is TGCAGTGCTGCAGCGGTGGGAGACGAGCAGTACTTC. Translated: CSAAAVGDEQYF.

The CDR3 DNA sequence: TGTGCCAGCAGCATCCGGACAGGGATAAGCACTGAAGCTTTCTTT. Translating it yields CASSIRTGISTEAFF. The chain has TRBV7-2 and TRBJ1-1; 8 positions agree with TRBD1. This CDR3 is built from 15 residues. The germline CDR1 and CDR2 sequences are SGHTA and FQGNSA. V shed 5 bases, J shed 4 bases, and the junction held 9 bases outside the gene matches. Full variable domain (missing parts from reference TRBV7-2 and TRBJ1-1): GAGVSQSPSNKVTEKGKDVELRCDPISGHTALYWYRQSLGQGLEFLIYFQGNSAPDKSGLPSDRFSAERTGGSVSTLTIQRTQQEDSAVYLCASSIRTGISTEAFFGQGTRLTVV.

This clonotype came up a few times. This sequence joins TRBV27 and TRBJ1-2; 9 nucleotides line up with TRBD1. The CDR3 has 15 amino acids. V was pared by 10 bases and J by 5 bases, with 14 bases of the junction left unmatched. The germline V gene has CDR1 MNHEY and CDR2 SMNVEV (reference sequence). The CDR3 DNA is TGTGCCACCTCCGTCGTGACAGGGGGTTATTATGGCTACACCTTC. Translation: CATSVVTGGYYGYTF.

This clonotype was picked up a small number of times. This chain links TRBV7-2 with TRBJ2-1; 7 bases map to TRBD2. Looked up from germline, CDR1 is SGHTA and CDR2 is FQGNSA. The ends lost 8 bases at V and 7 bases at J; junction bases unmatched: 11. This CDR3 has 14 residues. The CDR3 sequence is CASRTGGSKNEQFF. Written as DNA, the CDR3 is TGTGCCAGCCGGACCGGGGGGAGTAAAAATGAGCAGTTCTTC.